Below are 24 T cell receptor beta chains sequenced from a single sample in a study of T cell responses to AZD1222 COVID-19 vaccine. TCRdb's copy holds only in-frame clones and misses some; the assay was immunoSEQ multiplex PCR. The data show roughly 130,000 clones, about 90% seen once. Sequenced material: peripheral blood, taken 28 days after the second dose of the MenACWY control vaccine. Receptors originate from an adult who received the MenACWY meningococcal vaccine as a control.

This clone was observed a single time. The V gene is TRBV4-3, the J gene TRBJ2-5, with D perhaps given as TRBD1 or TRBD2 (6 bases each). V lost 3 bases to trimming and J lost 2 bases, with 16 bases between them. Looked up from germline, CDR1 is LGHNA and CDR2 is YSLEER. The CDR3 is 16 residues long. The CDR3 sequence: CASSQSTGAKQETQYF. CDR3 nucleotides: TGCGCCAGCAGCCAGAGTACGGGGGCCAAGCAAGAGACCCAGTACTTC.

The chain has TRBV27 and TRBJ1-6; 9 nucleotides agree with TRBD1. Germline CDR1 reads MNHEY; CDR2 reads SMNVEV (reference sequence). J lost 1 base, V lost 2 bases, and 6 bases had no gene match. CDR3 length equals 18 residues. Here the CDR3 DNA reads TGTGCCAGCAGTTTAATCACAGGGGGCGCGTCCTATAATTCACCCCTCCACTTT. This sequence encodes CASSLITGGASYNSPLHF.

This chain joins TRBV24-1 and TRBJ2-7; 8 nucleotides line up with TRBD2. J lost 5 bases, V lost 2 bases, and 7 bases had no gene match. This CDR3 is 15 amino acids long. Per germline, CDR1 KGHDR and CDR2 SFDVKD. CDR3 in DNA: TGTGCCACCAGTGATTCCCAGCGGGGGACGGACGAGCAGTACTTC. It encodes CATSDSQRGTDEQYF.

The chain links TRBV5-6 to TRBJ1-5; D is uncertain. CDR1 SGHDT and CDR2 YYEEEE come from the germline V gene. The CDR3 covers 14 residues. Trimming stripped 0 bases from V and 3 bases from J, with 7 bases between. CDR3 coding DNA: TGTGCCAGCAGCTTGGGCAGATACAATCAGCCCCAGCATTTT. It specifies CASSLGRYNQPQHF.

V usage is TRBV28 and J usage is TRBJ1-2; 9 bases map to TRBD1. In germline, CDR1 is MDHEN, CDR2 SYDVKM. Trimming took 5 bases from V and 7 from J; bases not matched to a gene: 11. This CDR3 contains 15 residues. The CDR3 is CASSIPGQGPVGYTF. The CDR3 DNA reads TGTGCCAGCAGTATACCGGGACAGGGTCCGGTTGGCTACACCTTC.

The chain carries TRBV29-1 and TRBJ2-7, with D tentatively TRBD1 or TRBD2 (5 bases each). This CDR3 region has 13 residues. The germline V gene has CDR1 SQVTM and CDR2 ANQGSEA. V lost 1 base and J lost 0, with 7 bases in between. The CDR3 DNA reads TGCAGCGTTGAAGGGGGGATCTCCTACGAGCAGTACTTC. Its translation: CSVEGGISYEQYF.

The rearrangement links TRBV5-1 to TRBJ2-5; D ambiguous. This CDR3 comprises 14 residues. Deletions cut 0 bases from V and 5 bases from J, with 11 bases between. Germline V gives CDR1 SGHRS, CDR2 YFSETQ. The CDR3 bases are TGCGCCAGCAGCTTGGCGGAAAAAAAGGAGACCCAGTACTTC. It specifies CASSLAEKKETQYF.

The chain combines TRBV6-1 with TRBJ1-5; 7 nucleotides match TRBD1. Germline lookup yields CDR1 MNHNS and CDR2 SASEGT. This CDR3 region has 16 residues. J was trimmed by 0 bases and V by 3 bases; bases with no gene match: 5. In DNA form, the CDR3 reads TGTGCCAGCAGTGAGATCACAGGGGTTAGCAATCAGCCCCAGCATTTT. This encodes CASSEITGVSNQPQHF.

This clone is judged medium-sized. The V call is TRBV6-2 or TRBV6-3, the J call TRBJ2-7; perhaps D is TRBD1 or TRBD2 (5 bases each). The CDR3 runs to 17 residues. Trimming pared 0 bases from V and 3 bases from J, leaving 18 bases between. Germline V lookup: CDR1 MNHEY, CDR2 SVGEGT. The CDR3 nucleotides read TGTGCCAGCAGTTACTCGTCCGGGGCCGACCCCCTCTACGAGCAGTACTTC. Protein: CASSYSSGADPLYEQYF.

V and J are TRBV7-9 and TRBJ2-1; 8 bases are shared with TRBD2. Germline V lookup: CDR1 SEHNR, CDR2 FQNEAQ (reference sequence). The CDR3 is 12 amino acids. The ends lost 5 bases at V and 8 bases at J; junction bases unmatched: 2. The CDR3 nucleotides are TGTGCCAGCAGCCCTAGCGGGCATGAGCAGTTCTTC. Protein product: CASSPSGHEQFF.

The chain links TRBV7-9 to TRBJ1-1; a possible D gene is TRBD1 (5 bases). V gave up 5 bases and J gave up 1 base, with 20 bases separating them. The V gene's germline CDR1 is SEHNR and CDR2 FQNEAQ (reference sequence). The CDR3 is 17 amino acids. The CDR3 DNA reads TGTGCCAGCAGCCACGGTGTAGGGGAGTTTAGGAACACTGAAGCTTTCTTT. It translates to CASSHGVGEFRNTEAFF.

The chain has TRBV9 and TRBJ2-5, with TRBD2 matching 12 bases. This CDR3 region has 15 residues. V dropped 3 bases and J dropped 2; count of bases not matched to a gene: 2. Germline-derived CDR1 and CDR2 are SGDLS and YYNGEE. CDR3 sequence reads: CASSATSGGQETQYF. The DNA for the CDR3 is TGTGCCAGCAGCGCGACTAGCGGGGGACAAGAGACCCAGTACTTC.

V gene TRBV9 combines with J gene TRBJ2-5, with a tentative D call TRBD2 (5 bases). V was pared by 3 bases and J by 5 bases, with 8 bases between. Germline CDR1 reads SGDLS; CDR2 reads YYNGEE. CDR3 length: 12 residues. The CDR3 sequence: CASSGTWETQYF. DNA of the CDR3: TGTGCCAGCAGCGGGACTTGGGAGACCCAGTACTTC.

CDR3 sequence: CASSLGTAGYQGNQPQHF. The DNA for the CDR3 is TGCGCCAGCAGCTTGGGGACAGCGGGGTATCAGGGGAATCAGCCCCAGCATTTT. The chain has TRBV5-1 and TRBJ1-5, with a weak D call TRBD1 (6 bases). CDR1 is SGHRS and CDR2 is YFSETQ in the germline V gene. CDR3 size: 18 residues. With 0 bases removed from V and 4 bases from J, the gap between germline ends came to 20 bases.

V gene TRBV18 combines with J gene TRBJ2-2, with D maybe TRBD1 (6 bases). V lost 3 bases, J lost 4 bases, and 9 bases lay in between. The CDR3 length is 14 residues. Germline CDR1 is KGHSH and CDR2 is LQKENI. DNA of the CDR3: TGTGCCAGCTCACCCGGGACATCCACCGGGGAGCTGTTTTTT. Its protein is CASSPGTSTGELFF.

In this sample, this clone turned up a few times. The chain uses TRBV19 and TRBJ1-5; the match to TRBD1 covers 8 bases. Germline CDR1 and CDR2: LNHDA and SQIVND (reference sequence). V lost 7 bases to trimming and J lost 6 bases; unmatched junction nucleotides: 11. CDR3 length: 15 residues. CDR3 sequence: CASIDGQGWGQPQHF. CDR3 nucleotide sequence: TGTGCCAGTATCGATGGACAGGGCTGGGGTCAGCCCCAGCATTTT.

The chain recombines TRBV6-2 or TRBV6-3 with TRBJ1-1; D is unresolved. The CDR3 runs 19 residues. The V gene's germline CDR1 is MNHEY and CDR2 SVGEGT. V lost 0 bases and J 0 bases, leaving 20 bases between the germline ends. CDR3 sequence reads: CASSYSPTGTRKLNTEAFF. CDR3 in DNA: TGTGCCAGCAGTTACTCCCCCACGGGCACTCGGAAACTGAACACTGAAGCTTTCTTT.

This CDR3 reads CASSSRQLQYF. The CDR3 DNA reads TGTGCCAGCAGCTCTCGACAGCTTCAGTACTTC. The rearrangement links TRBV11-2 to TRBJ2-7; TRBD1 might be the D (5 bases). This CDR3 has 11 amino acids. CDR1 and CDR2 from the germline V gene are SGHAT and FQNNGV. V dropped 4 bases and J dropped 10 bases, with 11 bases sitting between them.

The chain uses TRBV20-1 and TRBJ2-1; D perhaps matches TRBD2 (6 bases). The CDR3 has 14 amino acids. The V gene's germline CDR1 is DFQATT and CDR2 SNEGSKA (reference sequence). The V end was cut by 3 bases, the J end by 6 bases, with 15 bases between. The CDR3 loop is CSASGGEVSNEQFF. In DNA, the CDR3 is TGCAGTGCTAGTGGAGGGGAGGTTAGCAATGAGCAGTTCTTC.

The chain links TRBV12-2 to TRBJ1-3; TRBD1, the table's D call, lacks a check against the DNA. TRBV12-2 is marked as a pseudogene. The CDR3 contains 16 residues. CDR3 loop: CASRLAAEETGNTIYF. The CDR3 DNA follows: TGTGCAAGTCGCTTAGCGGCTGAAGAAACTGGAAACACCATATATTTT.

Worth noting for this clone: Its ends do not fully match the called genes, so a read error is possible. The V gene is TRBV11-2, the J gene TRBJ1-2, with 8 nucleotides matching TRBD1. From germline, CDR1 is SGHAT and CDR2 FQNNGV. This CDR3 has 13 amino acids. CDR3 nucleotides: TGTGCCAGCAGCTTAGCTCAGGGGGCCTCCCCGGCCTTC. This encodes CASSLAQGASPAF.

The table lists this clone with a count of one. In DNA form, the CDR3 reads TGTGCCAGTAGTATACCGAGACAGGGGCGAGGGCAGCCCCAGCATTTT. Amino acids: CASSIPRQGRGQPQHF. This chain links TRBV19 with TRBJ1-5, with 8 nucleotides matching TRBD1. The CDR3 loop spans 16 amino acids. Germline values: CDR1 LNHDA, CDR2 SQIVND (reference sequence). Unmatched junction bases numbered 10, after V lost 2 bases and J lost 7 bases.

This chain joins TRBV28 and TRBJ2-7; 8 bases match TRBD1. Trimming cost V 6 bases and J 4 bases; bases outside gene matches: 14. In germline, CDR1 is MDHEN, CDR2 SYDVKM. The CDR3 totals 16 residues. CDR3 sequence: CASSNNFRTGRYEQYF. The DNA of the CDR3 is TGTGCCAGCAGCAACAATTTCCGGACAGGGCGGTACGAGCAGTACTTC.

The table lists this clone with a count of one. The rearrangement joins TRBV28 to TRBJ1-6; tentatively, D is TRBD1 (5 bases). Germline V gene sequence: CDR1 MDHEN, CDR2 SYDVKM. CDR3 length equals 13 residues. V lost 11 bases, J lost 10 bases, and 18 bases lay in between. The CDR3 sequence is CAYMGGVGSPLHF. Written as DNA, the CDR3 is TGTGCCTATATGGGAGGGGTAGGGTCACCCCTCCACTTT.